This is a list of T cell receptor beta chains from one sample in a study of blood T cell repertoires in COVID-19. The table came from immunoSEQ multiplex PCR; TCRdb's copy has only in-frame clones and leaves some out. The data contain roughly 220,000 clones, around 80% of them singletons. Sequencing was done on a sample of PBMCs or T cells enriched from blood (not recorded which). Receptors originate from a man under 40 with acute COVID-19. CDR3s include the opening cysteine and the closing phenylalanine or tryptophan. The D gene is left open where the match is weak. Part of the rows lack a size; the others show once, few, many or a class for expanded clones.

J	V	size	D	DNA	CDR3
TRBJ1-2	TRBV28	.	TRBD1	TGTGCCAGCAGTGAGACAGGGAACTATGGCTACACCTTC	CASSETGNYGYTF
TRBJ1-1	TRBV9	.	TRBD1	TGTGCCAGCAGTGAGGGGGCGCGATTCGGCTGGGCTTTCTTT	CASSEGARFGWAFF
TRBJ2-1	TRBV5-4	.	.	TGTGCCAGCAGCTTGGGTACAGGTGGGGCCTACAATGAGCAGTTCTTC	CASSLGTGGAYNEQFF
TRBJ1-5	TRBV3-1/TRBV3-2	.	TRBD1	TGTGCCAGCAGCCAAGATTACCCGGGACAGTATAGCAATCAGCCCCAGCATTTT	CASSQDYPGQYSNQPQHF
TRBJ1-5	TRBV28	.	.	TGTGCCAGCAGTTTATCCGGACAGCTCAATCAGCCCCAGCATTTT	CASSLSGQLNQPQHF
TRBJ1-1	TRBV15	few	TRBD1	TGTGCCACCAGCAGGGACAGGGGGCGCGGCACTGAAGCTTTCTTT	CATSRDRGRGTEAFF
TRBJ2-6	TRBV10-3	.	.	TGTGCCATCAGTGAGAGAGGGGGGGCGGCCGGGGCCAACGTCCTGACTTTC	CAISERGGAAGANVLTF
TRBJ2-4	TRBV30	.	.	TGTGCCTGGAGTGAGGGGAACATTCAGTACTTC	CAWSEGNIQYF
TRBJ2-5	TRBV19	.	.	TGTGCCAGTAGTATGCAGGGGAAAGAGACCCAGTACTTC	CASSMQGKETQYF
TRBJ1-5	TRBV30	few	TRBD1	TGTGCCTGGAGTGGGACAGGGAATCAGCCCCAGCATTTT	CAWSGTGNQPQHF
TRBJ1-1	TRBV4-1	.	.	TGCGCCAGCAGCCAAGACTCCGGGACACTTATGAACACTGAAGCTTTCTTT	CASSQDSGTLMNTEAFF
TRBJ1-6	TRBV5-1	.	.	TGCGCCAGCACCTTAGGACATAAGGATTCACCCCTCCACTTT	CASTLGHKDSPLHF
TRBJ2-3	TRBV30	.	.	TGTGCCTGGAGTGGATTGGGCGCAGATACGCAGTATTTT	CAWSGLGADTQYF
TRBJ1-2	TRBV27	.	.	TGTGCCAGCAGTTCGCGGGGGGTGCGGGGGCTAAGTGGCTACACCTTC	CASSSRGVRGLSGYTF
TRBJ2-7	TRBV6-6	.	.	TGTGCCAGCAGGCTCTCACGGGACTACGAGCAGTACTTC	CASRLSRDYEQYF
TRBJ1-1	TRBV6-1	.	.	TGTGCCAGCAGTGAAGCCCGCCGCGCGGACACTGAAGCTTTCTTT	CASSEARRADTEAFF
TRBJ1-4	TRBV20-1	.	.	TGCAGTGCTAGTATTCCCGGGGGAACTAATGAAAAACTGTTTTTT	CSASIPGGTNEKLFF
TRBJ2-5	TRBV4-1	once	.	TGCGCCAGCAGCCAAGAACTCGGGGGTGGGGAGACCCAGTACTTC	CASSQELGGGETQYF
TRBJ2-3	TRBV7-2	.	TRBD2	TGTGCCAGCAGCTTAGCGCCGGCGGGGGGGACAGATACGCAGTATTTT	CASSLAPAGGTDTQYF
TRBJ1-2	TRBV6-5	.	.	TGTGCCAGCGGGCAGGGCTTGCTCTACACCTTC	CASGQGLLYTF
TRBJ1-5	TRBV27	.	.	TGTGCCAGCAGTCCAAACAGTTATAGCAATCAGCCCCAGCATTTT	CASSPNSYSNQPQHF
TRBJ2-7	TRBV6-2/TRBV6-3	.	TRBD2	TGTGCCAGCAGCCCCTGGGGTAGCGGGGGGGCCTCCTACGAGCAGTACTTC	CASSPWGSGGASYEQYF
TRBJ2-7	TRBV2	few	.	TGTGCCAGCAGAAATCAGGGTGTGGACGAGCAGTACTTC	CASRNQGVDEQYF
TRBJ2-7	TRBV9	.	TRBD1	TGTGCCAGCAGCGTAGGGCAGGGGGCTTACGAGCAGTACTTC	CASSVGQGAYEQYF
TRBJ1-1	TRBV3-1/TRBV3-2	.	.	TGTGCCAGCAGCCAAGCGCAGGGCGGTGGCACTGAAGCTTTCTTT	CASSQAQGGGTEAFF